Shown below are 13 T cell receptor beta chains from a single sample sequenced in a study of CD8 T cells in Susac syndrome (dated by TCRdb to between 2018 and 2020). The library was generated by the immunoSEQ multiplex PCR assay. RNA was extracted with the RNeasy kit and roughly 0.45 to 1 ug was reverse transcribed using random hexamers. In-frame beta chains were kept once TCRdb had trimmed the public reads at Q25 with fastp and called clones with MiXCR. Every CDR3 protein is listed once, alongside the most common genes and DNA of its rows. The sample records about 400,000 distinct CDR3 sequences, around 85% of which are singletons. Of the sample, about 0.1% is held by the ten largest clones. The specimen was CD8+ T cells from PBMCs. The receptor set was obtained from a human donor with multiple sclerosis.

The V call is TRBV3-1, the J call TRBJ2-2, with unresolved D. V lost 0 bases and J lost 0, with 14 bases in between. CDR1 is LGHDT, CDR2 YNNKEL, per germline (reference sequence). CDR3 length equals 18 residues. The CDR3 DNA is TGTGCCAGCAGCCAAGATAGGTTACAGACCGCGAACACCGGGGAGCTGTTTTTT. Encoded protein: CASSQDRLQTANTGELFF.

The CDR3 DNA is TGTGCCAGCACCATAGGCCGGGGAATCTACGAGCAGTACTTC. Translated: CASTIGRGIYEQYF. This chain joins TRBV13 and TRBJ2-7, with a possible D match to TRBD2 (5 bases). The CDR3 is 14 residues long. Per germline, CDR1 PRHDT and CDR2 FYEKMQ (reference sequence). The V gene lost 7 bases and the J gene lost 3 bases, with 16 bases spanning the gap.

The J gene is TRBJ2-3, the V gene TRBV12-5, with unresolved D. The germline V and J ends were trimmed by 4 bases and 5 bases, with 13 bases remaining between them. Germline V lookup: CDR1 LGHNT, CDR2 FRNRAP. The CDR3 contains 14 residues. For the CDR3, the DNA is TGTGCTAGTGGTTGGCCCGGCCTAGAAGATACGCAGTATTTT. This sequence encodes CASGWPGLEDTQYF. The whole variable domain, remainder taken from reference TRBV12-5 and TRBJ2-3, is DARVTQTPRHKVTEMGQEVTMRCQPILGHNTVFWYRQTMMQGLELLAYFRNRAPLDDSGMPKDRFSAEMPDATLATLKIQPSEPRDSAVYFCASGWPGLEDTQYFGPGTRLTVL.

The chain couples TRBV6-1 to TRBJ1-6; D not certain. The germline CDR1 and CDR2 sequences are MNHNS and SASEGT. The CDR3 runs to 15 residues. V lost 1 base, J lost 9 bases, and 13 bases lay in between. The chain's CDR3 is CASSEDGVAPSPLHF. The CDR3 DNA reads as TGTGCCAGCAGTGAAGACGGGGTTGCCCCTTCACCCCTCCACTTT.

The chain carries TRBV27 and TRBJ2-7, with D perhaps matching TRBD1 (6 bases). This CDR3 contains 12 residues. Between the trimmed V and J ends, which lost 5 bases and 7 bases, there was a span of 12 bases. Germline CDR1 MNHEY, CDR2 SMNVEV (reference sequence). Here the CDR3 DNA reads TGTGCCAGCAGTACCACAGGGAAAGAGCAGTACTTC. Translated, it gives CASSTTGKEQYF.

V is TRBV27 and J is TRBJ2-3; 15 nucleotides match TRBD2. The CDR3 covers 18 residues. Per the germline V gene, CDR1 is MNHEY and CDR2 is SMNVEV (reference sequence). V shed 1 base, J shed 2 bases, and the junction held 4 bases outside the gene matches. CDR3 in amino acids: CASSLWGLAGGPTDTQYF. Written as DNA, the CDR3 is TGTGCCAGCAGTTTATGGGGACTAGCGGGAGGCCCCACAGATACGCAGTATTTT.

The rearrangement uses TRBV4-1 and TRBJ2-7; 7 bases line up with TRBD2. Germline CDR1 and CDR2: MGHRA and YSYEKL. V shed 0 bases and J 3 bases; nucleotides not matched to a gene: 11. The CDR3 runs to 17 residues. For the CDR3, the DNA is TGCGCCAGCAGCCAAGAAGCTATGGGGGAGGGCCACTACGAGCAGTACTTC. Its protein product is CASSQEAMGEGHYEQYF.

The chain employs TRBV20-1 and TRBJ2-3, with 12 nucleotides matching TRBD2. Looked up from germline, CDR1 is DFQATT and CDR2 is SNEGSKA (reference sequence). The V gene end was trimmed by 3 bases and the J gene end by 1 base; junction bases not matched to a gene: 2. The CDR3 runs 15 residues. The CDR3 region has the DNA TGCAGTGCTAGGCTAGCGGGGGGGGGCACAGATACGCAGTATTTT. Its translation: CSARLAGGGTDTQYF.

The V gene is TRBV12-3 or TRBV12-4, the J gene TRBJ2-5; 8 nucleotides match TRBD2. CDR3 length equals 12 residues. The CDR3 sequence is CASGGGPETQYF. The CDR3 nucleotides are TGTGCTTCCGGGGGGGGTCCCGAGACCCAGTACTTC.

This rearrangement joins TRBV5-6 to TRBJ2-1; the D is unclear. The CDR3 consists of 15 residues. Trimming left V 2 bases short and J 0 bases short, with 9 bases between. Germline V gene data show CDR1 as SGHDT and CDR2 as YYEEEE. In nucleotides, the CDR3 is TGTGCCAGCAGCTTTCCGCAGAGCTCCTACAATGAGCAGTTCTTC. The encoded protein is CASSFPQSSYNEQFF. The full variable domain, rest sourced from reference TRBV5-6 and TRBJ2-1, is DAGVTQSPTHLIKTRGQQVTLRCSPKSGHDTVSWYQQALGQGPQFIFQYYEEEERQRGNFPDRFSGHQFPNYSSELNVNALLLGDSALYLCASSFPQSSYNEQFFGPGTRLTVL.

The chain couples TRBV3-1 to TRBJ2-3, with D uncertain. Deletions cut 10 bases from V and 4 bases from J, with 15 bases between. Germline lookup yields CDR1 LGHDT and CDR2 YNNKEL (reference sequence). The CDR3 covers 13 residues. Here the CDR3 DNA reads TGTGCCACCGAAGGATTAGCCCCAGATACGCAGTATTTT. This translates into CATEGLAPDTQYF.

V usage is TRBV19 and J usage is TRBJ1-2; D remains unclear. V lost 4 bases and J 6 bases, leaving 6 bases between the germline ends. CDR1 is LNHDA, CDR2 SQIVND, per germline (reference sequence). This CDR3 has 11 residues. This CDR3 is CASSTPNGYTF. The CDR3 DNA sequence: TGTGCCAGTAGTACTCCCAATGGCTACACCTTC. Using reference TRBV19 and TRBJ1-2 for the parts outside the CDR3, the full variable domain is DGGITQSPKYLFRKEGQNVTLSCEQNLNHDAMYWYRQDPGQGLRLIYYSQIVNDFQKGDIAEGYSVSREKKESFPLTVTSAQKNPTAFYLCASSTPNGYTFGSGTRLTVV.

The chain is built from TRBV27 and TRBJ2-7; TRBD2 matches 9 bases. The J segment lost 8 bases and the V segment lost 6 bases, leaving 5 bases of the junction unmatched. CDR3 length: 12 amino acids. The germline V gene encodes CDR1 MNHEY and CDR2 SMNVEV (reference sequence). The CDR3 nucleotides read TGTGCCAGCAGCCGACTAGCGGCCCAGCAGTACTTC. It specifies CASSRLAAQQYF.